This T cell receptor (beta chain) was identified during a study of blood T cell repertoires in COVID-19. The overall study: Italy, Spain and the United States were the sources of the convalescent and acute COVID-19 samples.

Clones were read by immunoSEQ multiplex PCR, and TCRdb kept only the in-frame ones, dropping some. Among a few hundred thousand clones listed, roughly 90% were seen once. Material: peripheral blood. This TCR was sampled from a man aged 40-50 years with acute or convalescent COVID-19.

The DNA for the CDR3 is TGTGCCAGCAGCCGAGGGCCTCCCTGGCTGAACGAGCAGTACTTC. It translates to CASSRGPPWLNEQYF. The chain joins TRBV4-2 to TRBJ2-7, with a tentative D call TRBD2 (5 bases). The V end lost 4 bases, the J end lost 5 bases, and 18 bases lay between the germline ends. Germline V gene sequence: CDR1 LGHNA, CDR2 YNFKEQ. The CDR3 is made up of 15 amino acids.